The following is a T cell receptor beta chain sequence with its context. Its matching antigen is unknown. The data were obtained in a study of Ad26.COV2.S vaccination and SARS-CoV-2 variants. In the study overall: A COV1001 Ad26.COV2.S trial-arm participant provided the sample. In the study, Ad26.COV2.S was injected intramuscularly once, or twice 56 days apart. General study points: Participants given vaccine showed non-spike TCR breadth similar to that of placebo recipients.

Treatment indicated: about 20 received Ad26.COV2.S at low or high dose, single or two shots; 5 received placebo; per-sample allocation not given. After the first vaccine or placebo injection, samples were drawn on day 63. At a Boston site, the person donating was an adult of 18-55 years. Assay used: immunoSEQ multiplex PCR; TCRdb lists only in-frame clones, some missing. The sample consists of about 450,000 clones, roughly nine tenths of them appearing once. The CDR3 extends over 14 amino acids. Germline CDR1 SNHLY, CDR2 FYNNEI. J was trimmed by 3 bases and V by 4 bases; bases with no gene match: 4. This sample comprised peripheral blood, obtained in a trial of Ad26.COV2.S vaccine versus placebo. This chain links TRBV2 with TRBJ2-7, with TRBD2 matching over 9 bases. The TCR originated in a person between 18 and 65 years old who received the Ad26.COV2.S COVID-19 vaccine or a placebo. The CDR3 reads CASSALAGYYEQYV. The CDR3 DNA follows: TGTGCCAGCAGTGCACTAGCGGGTTACTACGAGCAGTACGTC.